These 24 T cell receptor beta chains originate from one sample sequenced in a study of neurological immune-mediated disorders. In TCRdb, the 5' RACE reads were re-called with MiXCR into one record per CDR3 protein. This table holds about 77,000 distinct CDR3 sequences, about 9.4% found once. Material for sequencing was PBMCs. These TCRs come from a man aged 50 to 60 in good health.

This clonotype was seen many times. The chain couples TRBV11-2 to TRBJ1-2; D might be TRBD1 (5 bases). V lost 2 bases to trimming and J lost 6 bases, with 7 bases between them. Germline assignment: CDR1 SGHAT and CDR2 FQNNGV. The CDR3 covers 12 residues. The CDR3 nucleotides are TGTGCCAGCAGCTTACGAGGGGATGGCTACACCTTC. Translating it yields CASSLRGDGYTF.

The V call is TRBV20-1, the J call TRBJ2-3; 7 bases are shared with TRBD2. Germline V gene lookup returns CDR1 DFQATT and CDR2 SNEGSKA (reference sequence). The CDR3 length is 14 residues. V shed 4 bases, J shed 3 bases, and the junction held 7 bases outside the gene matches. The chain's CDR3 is CSAKPGGGTDTQYF. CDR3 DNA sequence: TGCAGTGCTAAACCGGGAGGCGGGACAGATACGCAGTATTTT.

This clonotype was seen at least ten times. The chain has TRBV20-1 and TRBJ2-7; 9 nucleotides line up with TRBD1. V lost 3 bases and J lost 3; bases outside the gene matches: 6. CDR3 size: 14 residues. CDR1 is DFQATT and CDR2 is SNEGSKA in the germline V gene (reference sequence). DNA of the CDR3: TGCAGTGCTAGTAGTGGGACAGGGTTCTACGAGCAGTACTTC. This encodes CSASSGTGFYEQYF.

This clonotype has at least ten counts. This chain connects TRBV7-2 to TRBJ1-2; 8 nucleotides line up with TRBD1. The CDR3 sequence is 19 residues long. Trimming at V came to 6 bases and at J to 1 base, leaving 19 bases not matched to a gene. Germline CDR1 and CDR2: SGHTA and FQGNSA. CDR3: CASSFRGRADREVNYGYTF. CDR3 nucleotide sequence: TGTGCCAGCAGTTTTAGGGGAAGAGCGGACAGGGAGGTTAACTATGGCTACACCTTC.

CDR3 loop: CATSDLGTLTF. CDR3 nucleotide sequence: TGTGCCACCAGTGATTTGGGAACGCTGACCTTC. The chain employs TRBV24-1 and TRBJ1-2; D not resolved. The germline CDR1 and CDR2 sequences are KGHDR and SFDVKD. Trimming cost V 0 bases and J 14 bases, with 9 bases left between them. The CDR3 is 11 amino acids.

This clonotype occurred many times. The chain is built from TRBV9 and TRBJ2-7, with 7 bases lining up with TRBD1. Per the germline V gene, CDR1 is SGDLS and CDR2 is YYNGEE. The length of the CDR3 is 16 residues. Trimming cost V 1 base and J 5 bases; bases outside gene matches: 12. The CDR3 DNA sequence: TGTGCCAGCAGCGTATCAACGACAGGGAGAAGCCACGAGCAGTACTTC. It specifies CASSVSTTGRSHEQYF.

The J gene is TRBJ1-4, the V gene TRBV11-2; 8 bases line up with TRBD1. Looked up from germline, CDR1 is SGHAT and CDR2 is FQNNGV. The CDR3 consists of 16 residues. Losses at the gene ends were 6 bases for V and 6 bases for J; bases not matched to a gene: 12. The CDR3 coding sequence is TGTGCCAGCAGTAAAGGGGCGACAGGGGAATATGAAAAACTGTTTTTT. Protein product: CASSKGATGEYEKLFF.

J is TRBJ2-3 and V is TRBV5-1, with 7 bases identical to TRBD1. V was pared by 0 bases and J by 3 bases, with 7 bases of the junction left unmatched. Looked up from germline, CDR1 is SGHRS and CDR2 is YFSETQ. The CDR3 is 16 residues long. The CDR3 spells CASSLAGDSYTDTQYF. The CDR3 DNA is TGCGCCAGCAGCTTGGCCGGGGACAGTTATACAGATACGCAGTATTTT.

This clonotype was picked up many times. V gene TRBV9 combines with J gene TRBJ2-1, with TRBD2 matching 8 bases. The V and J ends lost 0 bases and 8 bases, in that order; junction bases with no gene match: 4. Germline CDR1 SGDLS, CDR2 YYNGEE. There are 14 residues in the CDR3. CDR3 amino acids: CASSVVAGSHEQFF. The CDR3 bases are TGTGCCAGCAGCGTAGTAGCGGGATCCCATGAGCAGTTCTTC. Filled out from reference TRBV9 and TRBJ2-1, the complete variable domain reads DSGVTQTPKHLITATGQRVTLRCSPRSGDLSVYWYQQSLDQGLQFLIQYYNGEERAKGNILERFSAQQFPDLHSELNLSSLELGDSALYFCASSVVAGSHEQFFGPGTRLTVL.

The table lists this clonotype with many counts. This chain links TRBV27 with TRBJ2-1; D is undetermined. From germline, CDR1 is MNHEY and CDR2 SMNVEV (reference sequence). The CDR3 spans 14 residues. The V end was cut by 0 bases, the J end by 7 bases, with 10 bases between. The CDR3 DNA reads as TGTGCCAGCAGTTTATCCGGGCTGTCTAATGAGCAGTTCTTC. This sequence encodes CASSLSGLSNEQFF.

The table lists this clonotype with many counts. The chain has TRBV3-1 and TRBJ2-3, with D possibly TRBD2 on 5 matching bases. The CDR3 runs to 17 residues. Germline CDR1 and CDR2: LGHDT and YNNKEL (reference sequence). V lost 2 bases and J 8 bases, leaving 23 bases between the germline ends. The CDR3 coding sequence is TGTGCCAGCAGCCAATCCCCCTCGGCGGGTCCATGGGGTACGCAGTATTTT. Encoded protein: CASSQSPSAGPWGTQYF.

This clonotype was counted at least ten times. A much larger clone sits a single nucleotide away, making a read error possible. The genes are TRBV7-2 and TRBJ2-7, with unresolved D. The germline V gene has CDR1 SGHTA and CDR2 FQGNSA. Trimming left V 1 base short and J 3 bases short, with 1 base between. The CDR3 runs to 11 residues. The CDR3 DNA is TGTGCCAGCAGCTTAGTCTACGAGCAGTACTTC. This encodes CASSLVYEQYF. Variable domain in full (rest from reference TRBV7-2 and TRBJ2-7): GAGVSQSPSNKVTEKGKDVELRCDPISGHTALYWYRQSLGQGLEFLIYFQGNSAPDKSGLPSDRFSAERTGGSVSTLTIQRTQQEDSAVYLCASSLVYEQYFGPGTRLTVT.

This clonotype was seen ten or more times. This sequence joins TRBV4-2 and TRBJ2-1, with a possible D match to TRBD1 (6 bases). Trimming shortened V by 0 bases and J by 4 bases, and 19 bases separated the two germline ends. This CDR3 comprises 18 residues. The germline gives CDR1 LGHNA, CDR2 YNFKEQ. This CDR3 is CASSQDTLGGSVYNEQFF. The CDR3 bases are TGTGCCAGCAGCCAAGATACCCTAGGGGGTAGCGTATACAATGAGCAGTTCTTC.

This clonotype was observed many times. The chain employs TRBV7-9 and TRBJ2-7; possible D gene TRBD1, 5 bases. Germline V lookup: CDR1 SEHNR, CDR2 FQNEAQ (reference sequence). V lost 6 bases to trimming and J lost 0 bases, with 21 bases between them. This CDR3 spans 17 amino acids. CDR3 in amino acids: CASSQIGAGASSYEQYF. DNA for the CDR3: TGTGCCAGCAGTCAAATTGGGGCAGGAGCCAGCTCCTACGAGCAGTACTTC.

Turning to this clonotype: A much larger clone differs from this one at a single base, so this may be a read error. The DNA for the CDR3 is TGCGCCAGCAGCTTGCCGGTCAGGTCCTCTGGAAACACCATATATTTT. This gives the protein CASSLPVRSSGNTIYF. The chain has TRBV5-1 and TRBJ1-3, with D hard to call. The CDR3 extends over 16 amino acids. Trimming removed 1 base at V and 0 bases at J, with 11 bases between. Germline V gene data show CDR1 as SGHRS and CDR2 as YFSETQ.

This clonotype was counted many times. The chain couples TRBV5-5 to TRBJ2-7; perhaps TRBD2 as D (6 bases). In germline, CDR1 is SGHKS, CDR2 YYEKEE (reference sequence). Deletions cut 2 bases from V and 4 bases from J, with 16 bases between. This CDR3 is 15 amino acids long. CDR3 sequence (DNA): TGTGCCAGCAGCTTTATAGGGAGGAACCTTTACGAGCAGTACTTC. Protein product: CASSFIGRNLYEQYF. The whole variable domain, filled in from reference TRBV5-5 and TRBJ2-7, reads DAGVTQSPTHLIKTRGQQVTLRCSPISGHKSVSWYQQVLGQGPQFIFQYYEKEERGRGNFPDRFSARQFPNYSSELNVNALLLGDSALYLCASSFIGRNLYEQYFGPGTRLTVT.

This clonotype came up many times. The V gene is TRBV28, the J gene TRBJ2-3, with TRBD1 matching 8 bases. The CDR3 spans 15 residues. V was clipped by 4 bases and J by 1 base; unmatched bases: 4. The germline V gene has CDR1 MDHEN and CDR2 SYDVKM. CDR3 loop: CASSYYRGGTDTQYF. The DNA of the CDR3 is TGTGCCAGCAGTTATTACAGGGGGGGCACAGATACGCAGTATTTT.

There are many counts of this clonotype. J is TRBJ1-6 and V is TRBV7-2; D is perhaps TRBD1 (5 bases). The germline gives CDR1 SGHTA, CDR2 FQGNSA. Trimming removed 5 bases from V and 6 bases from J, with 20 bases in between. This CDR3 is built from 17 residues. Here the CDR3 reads CASSISPGSGRNSPLHF. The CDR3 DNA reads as TGTGCCAGCAGCATCTCCCCAGGGTCTGGTCGTAATTCACCCCTCCACTTT.

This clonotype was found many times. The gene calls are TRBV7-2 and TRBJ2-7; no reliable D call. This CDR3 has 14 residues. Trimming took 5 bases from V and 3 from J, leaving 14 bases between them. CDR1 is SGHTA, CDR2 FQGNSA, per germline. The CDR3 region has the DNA TGTGCCAGCAGCGCCCCCCCCGCGTACTACGAGCAGTACTTC. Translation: CASSAPPAYYEQYF.

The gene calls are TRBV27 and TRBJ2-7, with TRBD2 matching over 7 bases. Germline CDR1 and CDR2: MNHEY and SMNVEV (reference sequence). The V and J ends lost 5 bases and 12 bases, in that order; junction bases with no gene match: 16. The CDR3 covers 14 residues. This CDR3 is CASSPPRLVGEGYF. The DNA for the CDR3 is TGTGCCAGCAGTCCCCCAAGACTAGTGGGGGAGGGGTACTTC.

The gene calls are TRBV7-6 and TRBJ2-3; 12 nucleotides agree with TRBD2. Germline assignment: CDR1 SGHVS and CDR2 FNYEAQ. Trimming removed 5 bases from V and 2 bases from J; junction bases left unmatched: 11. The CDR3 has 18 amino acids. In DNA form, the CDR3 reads TGTGCCAGCAGCGCACTGGGTACTAGCGGGGGGTCCACAGATACGCAGTATTTT. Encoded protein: CASSALGTSGGSTDTQYF.

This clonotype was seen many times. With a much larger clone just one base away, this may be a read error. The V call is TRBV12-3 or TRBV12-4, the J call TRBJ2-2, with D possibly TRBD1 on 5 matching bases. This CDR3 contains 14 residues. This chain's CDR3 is CATSFQGNTGELFF. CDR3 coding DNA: TGTGCCACCAGTTTCCAGGGGAACACCGGGGAGCTGTTTTTT.

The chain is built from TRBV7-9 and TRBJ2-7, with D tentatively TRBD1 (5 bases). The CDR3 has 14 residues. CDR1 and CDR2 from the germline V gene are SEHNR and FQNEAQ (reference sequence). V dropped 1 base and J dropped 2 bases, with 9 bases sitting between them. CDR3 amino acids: CASSLEQAPYEQYF. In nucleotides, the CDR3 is TGTGCCAGCAGCTTAGAACAGGCGCCCTACGAGCAGTACTTC. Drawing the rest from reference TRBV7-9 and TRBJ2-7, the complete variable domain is DTGVSQNPRHKITKRGQNVTFRCDPISEHNRLYWYRQTLGQGPEFLTYFQNEAQLEKSRLLSDRFSAERPKGSFSTLEIQRTEQGDSAMYLCASSLEQAPYEQYFGPGTRLTVT.

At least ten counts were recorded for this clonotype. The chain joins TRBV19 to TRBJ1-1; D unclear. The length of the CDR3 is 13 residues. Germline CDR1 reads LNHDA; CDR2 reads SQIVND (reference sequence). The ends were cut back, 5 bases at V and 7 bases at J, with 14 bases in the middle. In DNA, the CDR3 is TGTGCCAGTAGTTTTCGGGTAGCGGGTGAAGCTTTCTTT. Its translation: CASSFRVAGEAFF.